This T cell receptor (beta chain) was obtained from a study of Graves' ophthalmopathy and Graves' hyperthyroidism. Study-level findings and limits: Most clonotypes expanded in thyroid above 0.001 frequency were present in blood too.

Investigators amplified TCR beta CDR3 regions from RNA transcripts. Following a first-round RT-PCR that used HTBI primers, a second-round multiplex PCR was carried out. TCRdb re-called the multiplex PCR reads through MiXCR, storing one row per CDR3 protein. The repertoire holds some 200,000 distinct CDR3 sequences, with over 25% as singletons. Trimming removed 3 bases at V and 3 bases at J, with 9 bases between. The CDR3 consists of 13 residues. Ten or more counts support this clonotype. Its antigen is unknown. Excluded: other autoimmune disease, uncontrolled infection, pregnancy or lactation. The chain combines TRBV12-3 or TRBV12-4 with TRBJ2-7, with D maybe TRBD1 (5 bases). Sequences were obtained from peripheral blood. The receptor's source is a man between 50 and 59 years old with Graves' ophthalmopathy. CDR3 sequence (DNA): TGTGCCAGCAGTTTGGACACTGTCTACGAGCAGTACTTC. The encoded protein is CASSLDTVYEQYF.